The 24 T cell receptor beta chains presented below share a single source sample, sequenced in a study of response to subunit inactivated influenza vaccine. TCRdb itself ran the RT-PCR reads through MiXCR, one entry per CDR3 protein. In the table there are 650,000 to 800,000 distinct CDR3 sequences, over 11% of which are singletons. The material sequenced was PBMCs from blood, taken roughly 15 days before vaccination. Receptors were obtained from a man aged 45-65 years who received an inactivated influenza vaccine.

The V and J genes are TRBV5-1 and TRBJ2-7; 7 positions agree with TRBD2. The CDR3 totals 14 residues. J was trimmed by 6 bases and V by 0 bases; bases with no gene match: 6. Germline V gene data show CDR1 as SGHRS and CDR2 as YFSETQ. The DNA for the CDR3 is TGCGCCAGCAGCTTGGATCTGGGGGGGACCGAGCAGTACTTC. It specifies CASSLDLGGTEQYF.

In its sample, this clonotype was seen a few times. The CDR3 DNA follows: TGCGCCAGCAGCGTCGGAGCGGGGGTTGGGGAGACCCAGTACTTC. Encoded protein: CASSVGAGVGETQYF. V gene TRBV5-1 combines with J gene TRBJ2-5; TRBD2 matches 8 bases. The V gene's germline CDR1 is SGHRS and CDR2 YFSETQ. V was pared by 4 bases and J by 5 bases, with 10 bases of the junction left unmatched. The CDR3 covers 15 residues.

The chain has TRBV3-1 and TRBJ1-4, with D hard to call. Trimming shortened V by 1 base and J by 8 bases, and 5 bases separated the two germline ends. The CDR3 covers 12 residues. Germline V gives CDR1 LGHDT, CDR2 YNNKEL (reference sequence). This CDR3 is CASSQGAEKLFF. The CDR3 nucleotides are TGTGCCAGCAGCCAAGGGGCAGAAAAACTGTTTTTT.

DNA for the CDR3: TGTGCCAGCAGCTTAGATGGTCGGGGTCGAAACTATGGCTACACCTTC. Protein: CASSLDGRGRNYGYTF. This sequence joins TRBV11-2 and TRBJ1-2; D is unclear. The CDR3 runs 16 residues. Trimming removed 0 bases at V and 2 bases at J, with 13 bases between. Per germline, CDR1 SGHAT and CDR2 FQNNGV.

This clonotype was found many times. CDR3 in DNA: TGTGCCAGCAGCTTTCCTAGCGGGAGCACAGATACGCAGTATTTT. Translating gives CASSFPSGSTDTQYF. The chain uses TRBV7-9 and TRBJ2-3; 8 bases are shared with TRBD2. Germline V lookup: CDR1 SEHNR, CDR2 FQNEAQ (reference sequence). CDR3 length equals 15 residues. V lost 3 bases and J lost 0; bases outside the gene matches: 2.

The chain is built from TRBV11-3 and TRBJ2-3; D is possibly TRBD2 (7 bases). Germline lookup yields CDR1 SGHNT and CDR2 YENEEA. Trimming cost V 5 bases and J 3 bases, with 12 bases left between them. The CDR3 has 14 amino acids. The CDR3 region has the DNA TGTGCCAGCAGCCGGGGGGCTCGAACAGATACGCAGTATTTT. Translation gives CASSRGARTDTQYF. Full variable domain (remainder filled in from reference TRBV11-3 and TRBJ2-3): EAGVVQSPRYKIIEKKQPVAFWCNPISGHNTLYWYLQNLGQGPELLIRYENEEAVDDSQLPKDRFSAERLKGVDSTLKIQPAELGDSAVYLCASSRGARTDTQYFGPGTRLTVL.

The V gene is TRBV6-1, the J gene TRBJ2-7, with TRBD2 as a possible D gene (7 bases). The V end lost 3 bases, the J end lost 7 bases, and 16 bases lay between the germline ends. CDR3 size: 14 residues. Germline loops: CDR1 MNHNS, CDR2 SASEGT. This CDR3 reads CASSDAGRGWEQYF. The CDR3 bases are TGTGCCAGCAGTGACGCGGGGAGGGGGTGGGAGCAGTACTTC.

This clonotype was observed a handful of times. This rearrangement joins TRBV7-6 to TRBJ2-3; D is perhaps TRBD1 (5 bases). V dropped 4 bases and J dropped 5 bases, with 10 bases sitting between them. CDR1 and CDR2 (germline): SGHVS, FNYEAQ. The CDR3 loop spans 13 amino acids. The CDR3 protein is CASSSDTIDTQYF. The DNA for the CDR3 is TGTGCCAGCAGCTCGGACACTATAGATACGCAGTATTTT.

Many counts were recorded for this clonotype. The chain uses TRBV27 and TRBJ2-7, with a tentative D call TRBD1 (5 bases). Trimming removed 2 bases from V and 5 bases from J, with 13 bases in between. This CDR3 is built from 14 residues. Looked up from germline, CDR1 is MNHEY and CDR2 is SMNVEV (reference sequence). DNA for the CDR3: TGTGCCAGCAGTTTAGGCACAGGAGCGAACGAGCAGTACTTC. This codes for CASSLGTGANEQYF.

This clonotype was recorded many times. The rearrangement links TRBV28 to TRBJ2-2, with D perhaps matching TRBD1 (5 bases). Deletions cut 1 base from V and 0 bases from J, with 9 bases between. The CDR3 is 16 residues long. Looked up from germline, CDR1 is MDHEN and CDR2 is SYDVKM. The chain's CDR3 is CASSLYRFPNTGELFF. CDR3 nucleotide sequence: TGTGCCAGCAGTTTATACAGGTTCCCGAACACCGGGGAGCTGTTTTTT. Combining the CDR3 with reference TRBV28 and TRBJ2-2 gives the whole variable domain DVKVTQSSRYLVKRTGEKVFLECVQDMDHENMFWYRQDPGLGLRLIYFSYDVKMKEKGDIPEGYSVSREKKERFSLILESASTNQTSMYLCASSLYRFPNTGELFFGEGSRLTVL.

J is TRBJ2-5 and V is TRBV7-2; D is uncertain. This CDR3 has 13 amino acids. Germline-derived CDR1 and CDR2 are SGHTA and FQGNSA. V shed 0 bases and J shed 5 bases, with 7 bases lying between them. The CDR3 sequence is CASSLAFTETQYF. The CDR3 nucleotides read TGTGCCAGCAGCTTAGCCTTCACCGAGACCCAGTACTTC.

This clonotype was counted only a few times. J is TRBJ2-3 and V is TRBV11-2; the match to TRBD1 covers 10 bases. The germline V gene has CDR1 SGHAT and CDR2 FQNNGV. CDR3 length equals 17 residues. The junction had 7 bases not matched to a gene; V was cut back by 2 bases and J by 2 bases. This chain's CDR3 is CASSLFPGQGFTDTQYF. In nucleotides, the CDR3 is TGTGCCAGCAGCTTATTCCCGGGACAGGGGTTCACAGATACGCAGTATTTT.

The sample holds many counts of this clonotype. The V gene is TRBV7-9, the J gene TRBJ2-7; 8 positions match TRBD2. Losses at the gene ends were 3 bases for V and 1 base for J; bases not matched to a gene: 2. In germline, CDR1 is SEHNR, CDR2 FQNEAQ (reference sequence). CDR3 length: 14 residues. The CDR3 DNA follows: TGTGCCAGCAGCTTGCCGGGGGGGTCCTACGAGCAGTACTTC. Protein sequence: CASSLPGGSYEQYF.

The V and J genes are TRBV12-3 or TRBV12-4 and TRBJ2-5, with no clear D. The CDR3 has 14 residues. V was pared by 1 base and J by 5 bases, with 11 bases between. CDR3 in DNA: TGTGCCAGCAGTTTAGGGGCCTTTTTCGAGACCCAGTACTTC. Translation: CASSLGAFFETQYF.

CDR3 residues: CSAKTGANTGELFF. CDR3 coding DNA: TGCAGTGCTAAGACAGGCGCGAACACCGGGGAGCTGTTTTTT. This sequence joins TRBV20-1 and TRBJ2-2, with D perhaps matching TRBD1 (6 bases). The germline CDR1 and CDR2 sequences are DFQATT and SNEGSKA (reference sequence). CDR3 length: 14 residues. Between the trimmed V and J ends, which lost 4 bases and 0 bases, there was a span of 9 bases.

The chain joins TRBV7-2 to TRBJ2-3; the match to TRBD2 covers 7 bases. The V segment lost 4 bases and the J segment 5 bases; nucleotides outside the gene matches: 9. The CDR3 contains 15 residues. Germline CDR1 reads SGHTA; CDR2 reads FQGNSA. CDR3 DNA sequence: TGTGCCAGCAGCTCATGGGGAGGGGAGGGAGATACGCAGTATTTT. Translation gives CASSSWGGEGDTQYF. Drawing the rest from reference TRBV7-2 and TRBJ2-3, the complete variable domain is GAGVSQSPSNKVTEKGKDVELRCDPISGHTALYWYRQSLGQGLEFLIYFQGNSAPDKSGLPSDRFSAERTGGSVSTLTIQRTQQEDSAVYLCASSSWGGEGDTQYFGPGTRLTVL.

This chain links TRBV4-1 with TRBJ2-3; D unclear. Trimming pared 1 base from V and 0 bases from J, leaving 11 bases between. This CDR3 is 16 amino acids long. Germline CDR1 MGHRA, CDR2 YSYEKL. This CDR3 is CASSQVLPSSTDTQYF. DNA for the CDR3: TGCGCCAGCAGCCAAGTTCTTCCCTCCAGCACAGATACGCAGTATTTT.

This chain joins TRBV2 and TRBJ2-4, with D maybe TRBD1 (5 bases). Trimming pared 1 base from V and 3 bases from J, leaving 7 bases between. The CDR3 has 14 amino acids. The germline V gene has CDR1 SNHLY and CDR2 FYNNEI. Here the CDR3 DNA reads TGTGCCAGCAGTGAAGGGGGCGGCAAAAACATTCAGTACTTC. It specifies CASSEGGGKNIQYF.

The chain combines TRBV4-1 with TRBJ2-2; the D call may be TRBD1 or TRBD2 (5 bases each). Trimming stripped 1 base from V and 3 bases from J, with 9 bases between. This CDR3 region has 15 residues. The germline CDR1 and CDR2 sequences are MGHRA and YSYEKL. CDR3 loop: CASSQGRGDTGELFF. The CDR3 DNA follows: TGCGCCAGCAGCCAAGGACGAGGGGACACCGGGGAGCTGTTTTTT.

This rearrangement joins TRBV30 to TRBJ1-1, with TRBD1 matching over 7 bases. The V segment lost 0 bases and the J segment 1 base; nucleotides outside the gene matches: 5. The CDR3 has 15 amino acids. Germline CDR1 reads GTSNPN; CDR2 reads SVGIG (reference sequence). CDR3 protein: CAWSVLNRGNTEAFF. In DNA, the CDR3 is TGTGCCTGGAGTGTACTTAACAGGGGGAACACTGAAGCTTTCTTT.

This clonotype appeared a few times. The chain joins TRBV20-1 to TRBJ2-4, with D uncertain. The germline V gene has CDR1 DFQATT and CDR2 SNEGSKA (reference sequence). The CDR3 length is 15 residues. The CDR3 DNA sequence: TGCAGCCTCTTAGAGACAACAAGAGCCAAAAACATTCAGTACTTC. Protein product: CSLLETTRAKNIQYF.

J is TRBJ2-3 and V is TRBV28; D remains ambiguous. The CDR3 is 14 amino acids. Germline lookup yields CDR1 MDHEN and CDR2 SYDVKM. The V gene lost 7 bases and the J gene lost 2 bases, with 13 bases spanning the gap. For the CDR3, the DNA is TGTGCCAGCACTAGGCAGCCAGCCACAGATACGCAGTATTTT. This codes for CASTRQPATDTQYF.

The chain links TRBV7-8 to TRBJ1-1; possibly TRBD1 for D (5 bases). The CDR3 runs 16 residues. Per the germline V gene, CDR1 is SGHVS and CDR2 is FQNEAQ. V lost 3 bases to trimming and J lost 3 bases, with 17 bases between them. The CDR3 sequence is CASSFGAVAVDTEAFF. The CDR3 DNA reads TGTGCCAGCAGCTTCGGGGCAGTGGCGGTAGACACTGAAGCTTTCTTT.

This chain connects TRBV20-1 to TRBJ2-3; 8 bases match TRBD2. This CDR3 is 14 amino acids long. Germline V CDR1 and CDR2: DFQATT, SNEGSKA (reference sequence). V shed 5 bases, J shed 2 bases, and the junction held 6 bases outside the gene matches. CDR3 in amino acids: CSAGAGVNTDTQYF. The DNA for the CDR3 is TGCAGTGCTGGAGCGGGGGTTAACACAGATACGCAGTATTTT.